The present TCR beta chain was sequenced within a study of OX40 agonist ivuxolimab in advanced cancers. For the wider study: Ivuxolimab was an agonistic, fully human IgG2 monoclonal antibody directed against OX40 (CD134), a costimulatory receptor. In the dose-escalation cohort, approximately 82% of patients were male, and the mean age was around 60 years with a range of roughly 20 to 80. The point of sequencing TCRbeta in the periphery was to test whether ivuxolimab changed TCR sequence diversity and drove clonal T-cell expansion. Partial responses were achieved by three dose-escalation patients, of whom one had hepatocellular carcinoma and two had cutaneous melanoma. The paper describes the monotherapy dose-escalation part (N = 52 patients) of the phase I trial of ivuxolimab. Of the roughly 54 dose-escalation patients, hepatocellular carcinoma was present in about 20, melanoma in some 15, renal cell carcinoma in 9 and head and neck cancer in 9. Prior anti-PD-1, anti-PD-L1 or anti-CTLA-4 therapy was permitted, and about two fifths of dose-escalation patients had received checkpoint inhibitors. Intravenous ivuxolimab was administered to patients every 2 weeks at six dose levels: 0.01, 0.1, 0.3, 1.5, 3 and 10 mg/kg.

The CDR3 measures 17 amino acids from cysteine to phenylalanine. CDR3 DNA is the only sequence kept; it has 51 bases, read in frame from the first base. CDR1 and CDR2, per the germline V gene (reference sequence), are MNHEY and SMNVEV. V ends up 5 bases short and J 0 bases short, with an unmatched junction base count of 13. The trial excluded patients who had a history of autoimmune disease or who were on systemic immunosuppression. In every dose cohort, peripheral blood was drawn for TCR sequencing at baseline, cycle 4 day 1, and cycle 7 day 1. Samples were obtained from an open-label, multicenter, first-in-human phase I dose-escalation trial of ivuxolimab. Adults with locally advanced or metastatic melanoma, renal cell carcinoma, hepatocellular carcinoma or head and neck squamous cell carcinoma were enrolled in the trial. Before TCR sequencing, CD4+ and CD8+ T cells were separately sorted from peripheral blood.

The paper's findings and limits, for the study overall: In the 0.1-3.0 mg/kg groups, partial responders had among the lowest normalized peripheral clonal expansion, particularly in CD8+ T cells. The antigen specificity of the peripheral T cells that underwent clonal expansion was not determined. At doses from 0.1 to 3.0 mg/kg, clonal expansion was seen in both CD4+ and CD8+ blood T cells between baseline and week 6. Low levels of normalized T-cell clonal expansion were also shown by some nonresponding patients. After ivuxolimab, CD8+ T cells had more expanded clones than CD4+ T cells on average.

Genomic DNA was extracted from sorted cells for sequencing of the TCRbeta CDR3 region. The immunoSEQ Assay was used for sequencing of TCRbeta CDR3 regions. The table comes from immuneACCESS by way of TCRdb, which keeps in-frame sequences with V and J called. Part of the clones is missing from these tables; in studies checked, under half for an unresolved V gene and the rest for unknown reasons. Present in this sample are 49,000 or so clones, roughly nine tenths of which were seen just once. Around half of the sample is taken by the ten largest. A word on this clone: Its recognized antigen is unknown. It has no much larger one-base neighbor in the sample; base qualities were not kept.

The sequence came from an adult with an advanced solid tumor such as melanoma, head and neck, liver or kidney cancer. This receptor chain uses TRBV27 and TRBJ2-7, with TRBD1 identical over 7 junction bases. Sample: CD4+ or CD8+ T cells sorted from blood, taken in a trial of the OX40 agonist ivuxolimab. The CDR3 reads CASSAPRQGRSSYEQYF. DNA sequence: TGTGCCAGCAGTGCCCCTAGACAGGGTAGGAGCTCCTACGAGCAGTACTTC.